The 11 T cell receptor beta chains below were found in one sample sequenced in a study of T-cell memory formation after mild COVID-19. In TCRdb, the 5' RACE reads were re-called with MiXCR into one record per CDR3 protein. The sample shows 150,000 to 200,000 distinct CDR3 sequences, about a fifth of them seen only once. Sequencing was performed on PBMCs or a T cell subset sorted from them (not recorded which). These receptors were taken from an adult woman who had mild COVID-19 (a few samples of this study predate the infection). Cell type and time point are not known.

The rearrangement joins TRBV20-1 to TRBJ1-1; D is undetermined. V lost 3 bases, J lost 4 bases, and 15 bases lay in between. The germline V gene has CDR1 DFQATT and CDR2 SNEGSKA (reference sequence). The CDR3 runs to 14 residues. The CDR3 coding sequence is TGCAGTGCTAGTGAGGTCTTAGTAGCCACTGAAGCTTTCTTT. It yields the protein CSASEVLVATEAFF.

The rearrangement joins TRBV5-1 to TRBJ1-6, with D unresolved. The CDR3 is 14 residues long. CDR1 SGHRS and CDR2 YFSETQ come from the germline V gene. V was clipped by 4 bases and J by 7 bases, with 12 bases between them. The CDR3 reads CASSPGDWNSPLHF. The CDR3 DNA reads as TGCGCCAGCAGCCCGGGCGACTGGAATTCACCCCTCCACTTT.

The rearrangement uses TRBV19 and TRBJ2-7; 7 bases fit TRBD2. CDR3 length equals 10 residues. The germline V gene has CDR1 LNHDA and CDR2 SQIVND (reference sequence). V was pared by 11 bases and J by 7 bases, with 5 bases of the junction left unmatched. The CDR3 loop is CAVGEGEQYF. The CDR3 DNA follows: TGTGCCGTCGGGGAGGGGGAGCAGTACTTC.

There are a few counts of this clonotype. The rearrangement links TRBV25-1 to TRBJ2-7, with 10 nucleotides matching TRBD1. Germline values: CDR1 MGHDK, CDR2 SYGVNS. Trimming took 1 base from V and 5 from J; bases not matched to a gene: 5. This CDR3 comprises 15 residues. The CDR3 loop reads CASSEWGTGDHEQYF. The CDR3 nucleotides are TGTGCCAGCAGTGAATGGGGGACAGGGGACCACGAGCAGTACTTC.

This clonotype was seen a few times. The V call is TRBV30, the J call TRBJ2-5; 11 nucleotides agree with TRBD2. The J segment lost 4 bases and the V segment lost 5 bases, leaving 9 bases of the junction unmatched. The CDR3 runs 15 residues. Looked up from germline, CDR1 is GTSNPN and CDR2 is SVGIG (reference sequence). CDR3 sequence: CAWSPGTSGLETQYF. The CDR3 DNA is TGTGCCTGGTCTCCTGGGACTAGCGGACTAGAGACCCAGTACTTC. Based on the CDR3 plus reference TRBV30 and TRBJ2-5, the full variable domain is SQTIHQWPATLVQPVGSPLSLECTVEGTSNPNLYWYRQAAGRGLQLLFYSVGIGQISSEVPQNLSASRPQDRQFILSSKKLLLSDSGFYLCAWSPGTSGLETQYFGPGTRLLVL.

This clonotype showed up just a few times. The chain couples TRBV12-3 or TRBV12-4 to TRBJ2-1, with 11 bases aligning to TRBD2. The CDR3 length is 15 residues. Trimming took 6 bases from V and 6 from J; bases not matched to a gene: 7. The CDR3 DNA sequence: TGTGCCAGCAGCTCGGGACTAGCGGTTAGCAATGAGCAGTTCTTC. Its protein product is CASSSGLAVSNEQFF.

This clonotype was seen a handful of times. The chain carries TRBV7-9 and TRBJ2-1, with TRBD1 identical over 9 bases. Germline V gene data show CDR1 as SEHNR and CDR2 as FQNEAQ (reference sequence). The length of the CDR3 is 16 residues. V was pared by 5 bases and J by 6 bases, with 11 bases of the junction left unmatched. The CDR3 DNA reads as TGTGCCAGCAGCCTACCTTGGGGACAGGGAAGCAATGAGCAGTTCTTC. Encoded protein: CASSLPWGQGSNEQFF.

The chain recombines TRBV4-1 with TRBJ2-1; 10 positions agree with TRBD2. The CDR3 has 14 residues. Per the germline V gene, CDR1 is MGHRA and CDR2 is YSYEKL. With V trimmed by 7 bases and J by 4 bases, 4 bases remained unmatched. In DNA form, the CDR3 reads TGCGCCAGCACTGTAGCGGGGGGATACAATGAGCAGTTCTTC. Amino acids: CASTVAGGYNEQFF.

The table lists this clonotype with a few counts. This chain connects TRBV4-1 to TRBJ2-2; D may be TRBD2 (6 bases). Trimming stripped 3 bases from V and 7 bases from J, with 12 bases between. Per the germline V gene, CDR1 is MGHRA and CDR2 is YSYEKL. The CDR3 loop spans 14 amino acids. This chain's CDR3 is CASSQTSGFGELFF. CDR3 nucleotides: TGCGCCAGCAGCCAGACTAGTGGTTTCGGGGAGCTGTTTTTT.

The CDR3 here is CASSHPPETTSTDTQYF. CDR3 DNA sequence: TGCGCCAGCAGCCACCCTCCAGAGACTACTAGCACAGATACGCAGTATTTT. The chain employs TRBV4-1 and TRBJ2-3; TRBD2 is a possible D gene (5 bases). Germline V CDR1 and CDR2: MGHRA, YSYEKL. V was clipped by 3 bases and J by 0 bases, with 16 bases between them. This CDR3 spans 17 amino acids.

The CDR3 region is CASSPGGDYNEQFF. CDR3 nucleotide sequence: TGTGCCAGTAGTCCCGGGGGAGACTACAATGAGCAGTTCTTC. The V gene is TRBV19, the J gene TRBJ2-1; a possible D gene is TRBD2 (6 bases). The CDR3 runs 14 residues. V was pared by 5 bases and J by 3 bases, with 11 bases between. Germline V lookup: CDR1 LNHDA, CDR2 SQIVND (reference sequence).